This TCR beta chain was found in a study of early T cells in non-severe SARS-CoV-2 infection (dated by TCRdb to 2020 to 2023). About the full investigation: Bulk RNA from unsorted whole blood was used for TCR sequencing, so alpha and beta chains could not be paired.

Note on this clonotype: Its cognate antigen has yet to be identified. Base qualities are not provided; no much larger clone lies one nucleotide away.

Receptor libraries were prepared by 5' RACE. TCRdb shows the sequencer as NextSeq 500. To correct for sequencing error and PCR bias, the TCR library protocol tagged individual cDNA molecules with unique molecular identifiers. TCR alpha and beta chains were both sequenced, and the abundances of alpha and beta sequences in each sample were closely correlated with each other. In the authors' own workflow: Decombinator V4 was used to perform V gene, J gene and CDR3 annotation of TCR sequences. Expanded TCRs were defined as changing significantly between any two time points under a Poisson model with p below 0.0001. Abundances of TCRs were expressed as counts per million after normalisation to the total number of TCRs sequenced in each sample. MAIT TCRs were defined by TRAV1-2 paired with TRAJ12, TRAJ20 or TRAJ33, and iNKT TCRs by TRAV10 paired with TRAJ18. A search of VDJdb, accessed on 1 November 2021, was run for TCRs annotated to CMV, EBV and SARS-CoV-2, with TCRs annotated for multiple antigens excluded. In-frame beta chains were kept once TCRdb had trimmed the public reads at Q25 with fastp and called clones with MiXCR. CDR3 protein duplicates are merged, each entry listing the most common genes and DNA. The authors' filters were not applied to this entry. This sample lists about 53,000 distinct CDR3 sequences; 12% were detected once. Jointly, the top ten make up about 2.5% of the sample.

A case-control design nested within a healthcare worker cohort in London, UK, was used, with weekly nasopharyngeal swab PCR tests and blood sampling performed. Between 23 and 31 March 2020, the week of the UK lockdown, healthcare workers were enrolled and then followed up weekly for as long as 16 weeks. Broad study findings and their caveats: VDJdb matching was skewed toward anti-spike CD8 responses, so virus-specific expansions were likely underestimated and private and CD4 specificities were missed.

V lost 2 bases and J lost 4 bases; the stretch between them is 6 bases long. Its CDR3 holds 13 amino acids, cysteine through phenylalanine. Only the CDR3 portion is preserved as DNA: 39 bases, with reading frame beginning at the first base. The germline V gene supplies CDR1 MDHEN and CDR2 SYDVKM. The origin of this receptor is an adult who was a healthcare worker with PCR-confirmed SARS-CoV-2 infection or an uninfected control (not recorded which). Recombination connected TRBV28 to TRBJ1-3, with the D gene too uncertain to name. The specimen comprised whole blood, sampled at baseline. CDR3 sequence: CASSLVTGNTIYF. The nucleotide sequence reads TGTGCCAGCAGTTTAGTCACAGGAAACACCATATATTTT.